This T cell receptor beta chain appears in the sequencing data of a study of T cells in Graves' hyperthyroidism and ophthalmopathy. This clonotype came up many times. Its specificity is unknown. The length of the CDR3 is 15 residues. Trimming pared 5 bases from V and 0 bases from J, leaving 10 bases between. Amplified regions were TCR beta CDR3 sequences from RNA transcripts. RT-PCR in the first round (using the HTBI primer set) targeted the TCR CDR3. TCRdb re-analysed the multiplex PCR reads in MiXCR, keeping a single row per CDR3 protein. The sample holds around 300,000 distinct CDR3 sequences, about 14% seen once. Uncontrolled infection, other autoimmune disease, pregnancy and lactation each barred patients from inclusion. Study outcomes and limitations: Ophthalmopathy was identified by the model a median about 6 months ahead of onset.

The genes are TRBV12-3 or TRBV12-4 and TRBJ2-2; D is uncertain. The sequencing sample was made of blood. The source is a woman aged 25 to 39 with Graves' hyperthyroidism. The CDR3 nucleotides are TGTGCCAGCAGTGTTGACCGAGCGAACACCGGGGAGCTGTTTTTT. It translates to CASSVDRANTGELFF.